The clone carrying this T cell receptor (beta chain) was seen repeatedly, ten times or more. Unique molecular identifiers were incorporated into the prepared TCRbeta library. TCRdb processed the PCR reads anew with MiXCR; each CDR3 protein has one entry. The sample lists a few hundred thousand distinct CDR3 sequences; over 9% were seen once. The entry originates in a study of T-cell reconstitution after alpha-beta-depleted transplantation in children. Trimming removed 5 bases at V and 2 bases at J, with 13 bases between. Germline values: CDR1 MNHEY, CDR2 SMNVEV (reference sequence). This CDR3 contains 14 residues.

The clonotype was recovered from a human donor who donated a stem cell graft to a child with acute lymphoblastic leukemia. This chain links TRBV27 with TRBJ2-7; D remains unclear. Source: PBMCs from the stem cell graft donor, taken from the stem cell graft. The CDR3 nucleotides read TGTGCCAGCAGTGCCACTCCTCCGCCCTACGAGCAGTACTTC. Residues: CASSATPPPYEQYF.